This TCR beta chain was retrieved from a study of cytomegalovirus exposure and HLA in healthy donors. Whole-study context: Most donors, roughly 84% of 398 genotyped, fell in the Caucasian-associated ancestry cluster. Regarding the study as a whole: An observed cluster of highly shared sequence variants was recorded as a likely sequencing artifact.

The study sampled nominally healthy donors, though unrecorded immune exposures were likely. A multiplex PCR was run with 60 Vbeta primers and 13 Jbeta primers. Clones were read by immunoSEQ multiplex PCR, and TCRdb kept only the in-frame ones, dropping some. This table lists tens of thousands of clones. Worth noting for this clone: Its antigen is as yet unknown.

Germline V gives CDR1 LGHNA, CDR2 YSLEER. The CDR3 has 14 residues. The V gene end was trimmed by 1 base and the J gene end by 5 bases; junction bases not matched to a gene: 3. The receptor comes from a man aged 45-60 years in good health and CMV-seronegative. Sequencing was done on a sample of PBMCs. V usage is TRBV4-3 and J usage is TRBJ1-2; 8 bases fit TRBD1. Here the CDR3 DNA reads TGCGCCAGCAGCCAAGCAACAGGGGGGTATGGCTACACCTTC. Its translation is CASSQATGGYGYTF.